This paragraph reports one TCR beta chain. Its antigen is not identified. This record comes from a study of T-cell memory formation after mild COVID-19. Study-level information: There were largely donor-specific TCR clusters.

This CDR3 spans 16 amino acids. With 6 bases clipped from V and 2 bases from J, the junction kept 8 bases outside the gene matches. The V gene's germline CDR1 is MNHNS and CDR2 SASEGT. The 5'RACE method, run with constant-segment primers, produced TCR alpha and TCR beta cDNA libraries (carrying sample barcodes and UMIs). From the 5' RACE reads, TCRdb called clonotypes with MiXCR, one entry per CDR3 protein. Among some 200,000 distinct CDR3 sequences listed, roughly a fifth were seen once. Findings of the study overall: A second wave of clones peaked on day 37, and their SARS-CoV-2 specificity went unconfirmed. Day 15 to 85 contracting clones showed balanced CD4/CD8; day 15 to 37 expanders favored CD4+.

Sequences were obtained from PBMCs or a T cell subset sorted from them (not recorded which). The receptor comes from an adult woman who had mild COVID-19 (a few samples of this study predate the infection). Cell type and time point are not known. The rearrangement uses TRBV6-1 and TRBJ2-3; 10 bases are shared with TRBD2. The CDR3 sequence: CASRLVAGGTTDTQYF. CDR3 bases: TGTGCCAGCAGATTAGTAGCGGGGGGTACCACAGATACGCAGTATTTT.